This T cell receptor beta chain was sequenced during a study of beta chain features in type 1 diabetes. Whole-study results and caveats: Type 1 diabetes patients had TCRB CDR3s that were shorter (moderately but significantly so) in all four CD4+ subsets.

In germline, CDR1 is SNHLY, CDR2 FYNNEI. This CDR3 spans 10 amino acids. V gave up 5 bases and J gave up 5 bases, with 4 bases separating them. The whole isolated RNA underwent reverse transcription, so sequencing captured expressed TCRB transcripts. Profiled with immunoSEQ multiplex PCR; TCRdb holds only in-frame clones, not every one. Of around 250,000 clones listed, approximately 15% are singletons. In regard to this clone: The antigen remains unidentified.

The TCR comes from a man aged 30-40 years with type 1 diabetes. Sequencing was performed on naive CD4+ T cells from blood. V and J are TRBV2 and TRBJ2-7, with D unclear. The CDR3 nucleotides read TGTGCCAGCAGTATCGACGAGCAGTACTTC. This codes for CASSIDEQYF.